These 31 T cell receptor beta chains were all obtained from the same sample, sequenced in a study of response to subunit inactivated influenza vaccine. TCRdb re-called the RT-PCR reads through MiXCR, storing one row per CDR3 protein. This sample has more than 550,000 distinct CDR3 sequences, with approximately 10% found just once. The input for sequencing was PBMCs from blood, taken on the day of vaccination. These receptors were obtained from a man between 45 and 60 years old who received an inactivated influenza vaccine.

This clonotype was detected a few times. The V gene is TRBV6-2 or TRBV6-3, the J gene TRBJ2-3; D perhaps matches TRBD2 (6 bases). V lost 0 bases and J 5 bases, leaving 15 bases between the germline ends. Germline values: CDR1 MNHEY, CDR2 SVGEGT. This CDR3 comprises 16 residues. Here the CDR3 reads CASSYSDRDFQDTQYF. As DNA, the CDR3 is TGTGCCAGCAGTTACTCGGACCGGGACTTTCAAGATACGCAGTATTTT.

The rearrangement uses TRBV29-1 and TRBJ1-1; TRBD1 matches at 8 bases. J gave up 4 bases and V 4 bases, and 5 bases lay outside the gene matches. From germline, CDR1 is SQVTM and CDR2 ANQGSEA. This CDR3 comprises 13 residues. The CDR3 loop reads CSVGPGGVTEAFF. As DNA, the CDR3 is TGCAGCGTTGGGCCAGGGGGCGTCACTGAAGCTTTCTTT.

This rearrangement joins TRBV7-9 to TRBJ2-3; a possible D gene is TRBD1 (6 bases). Germline V gene data show CDR1 as SEHNR and CDR2 as FQNEAQ (reference sequence). The CDR3 is made up of 13 amino acids. The V and J ends lost 5 bases and 4 bases respectively, with 10 bases between them. The CDR3 DNA sequence: TGTGCCAGCAGCCTGGGGGCCTCAGATACGCAGTATTTT. This gives the protein CASSLGASDTQYF.

Only a few counts were recorded for this clonotype. The chain couples TRBV5-1 to TRBJ2-1, with D perhaps given as TRBD1 or TRBD2 (5 bases each). The CDR3 extends over 16 amino acids. Germline CDR1 reads SGHRS; CDR2 reads YFSETQ. V lost 0 bases to trimming and J lost 0 bases, with 10 bases between them. CDR3 sequence (DNA): TGCGCCAGCAGCTTGGTGGGGGAAGGCTCCTACAATGAGCAGTTCTTC. Its protein product is CASSLVGEGSYNEQFF.

This clonotype was detected only a few times. The chain combines TRBV2 with TRBJ2-7; 8 nucleotides match TRBD2. Germline loops: CDR1 SNHLY, CDR2 FYNNEI. The CDR3 is 14 amino acids. With V trimmed by 6 bases and J by 0 bases, 4 bases remained unmatched. CDR3: CASRIAGSSYEQYF. CDR3 DNA sequence: TGTGCCAGCAGGATAGCGGGGAGCTCCTACGAGCAGTACTTC.

This sequence joins TRBV6-2 or TRBV6-3 and TRBJ2-5, with TRBD2 identical over 10 bases. J lost 1 base, V lost 0 bases, and 5 bases had no gene match. Germline CDR1 MNHEY, CDR2 SVGEGT. The CDR3 sequence is 17 residues long. In DNA form, the CDR3 reads TGTGCCAGCAGTTACTCGAGGGTAGCGGGGGGCCAAGAGACCCAGTACTTC. This sequence encodes CASSYSRVAGGQETQYF.

The rearrangement links TRBV2 to TRBJ2-5; D is perhaps TRBD1 (6 bases). The CDR3 spans 15 residues. The V gene's germline CDR1 is SNHLY and CDR2 FYNNEI. Trimming took off 6 bases at V and 2 bases at J, with 16 bases between the two ends. CDR3 region: CASRWTAMAQETQYF. CDR3 bases: TGTGCCAGCAGATGGACAGCCATGGCTCAAGAGACCCAGTACTTC.

The genes are TRBV6-5 and TRBJ2-2, with 9 bases identical to TRBD2. This CDR3 has 15 amino acids. The trim removed 1 base at V and 5 bases at J, leaving 2 bases unmatched. The germline gives CDR1 MNHEY, CDR2 SVGAGI. CDR3 DNA: TGTGCCAGCAGTTACTGGCGGGAGGGGACCGGGGAGCTGTTTTTT. Its translation: CASSYWREGTGELFF.

The chain has TRBV4-3 and TRBJ1-4; D not resolved. Germline V gene data show CDR1 as LGHNA and CDR2 as YSLEER. The ends were cut back, 4 bases at V and 7 bases at J, with 16 bases in the middle. The CDR3 length is 15 residues. The CDR3 DNA reads TGCGCCAGCAGCCGTTCGGACGGGGTGGGTGAAAAACTGTTTTTT. Residues: CASSRSDGVGEKLFF.

Ten or more counts support this clonotype. V and J are TRBV5-1 and TRBJ1-2; D is possibly TRBD1 (5 bases). The germline gives CDR1 SGHRS, CDR2 YFSETQ. The CDR3 extends over 12 amino acids. V lost 0 bases to trimming and J lost 10 bases, with 10 bases between them. This chain's CDR3 is CASSLDQGVYTF. CDR3 sequence (DNA): TGCGCCAGCAGCTTGGATCAGGGAGTCTACACCTTC.

This clonotype was picked up a small number of times. The chain employs TRBV4-3 and TRBJ2-5; 8 bases match TRBD1. The CDR3 consists of 15 residues. With 6 bases clipped from V and 5 bases from J, the junction kept 11 bases outside the gene matches. Germline V gene data show CDR1 as LGHNA and CDR2 as YSLEER. The CDR3, as DNA: TGCGCCAGCAGTACTAACAGGGGGACGGGGGAGACCCAGTACTTC. This codes for CASSTNRGTGETQYF.

This clonotype has a count of ten or more. The chain joins TRBV3-1 to TRBJ2-1, with a weak D call TRBD2 (5 bases). The ends were cut back, 6 bases at V and 0 bases at J, with 12 bases in the middle. This CDR3 has 15 residues. Germline assignment: CDR1 LGHDT and CDR2 YNNKEL (reference sequence). The CDR3 region is CASRRAGGSYNEQFF. The CDR3 DNA sequence: TGTGCCAGCAGGAGGGCGGGTGGCTCCTACAATGAGCAGTTCTTC.

The chain uses TRBV7-2 and TRBJ2-1; maybe TRBD2 (5 bases). The CDR3 has 14 amino acids. The V end was cut by 1 base, the J end by 6 bases, with 10 bases between. The germline gives CDR1 SGHTA, CDR2 FQGNSA. The CDR3 protein is CASSLGRRVNEQFF. The CDR3, as DNA: TGTGCCAGCAGCTTAGGGAGGCGGGTCAATGAGCAGTTCTTC.

As for this clonotype: A much bigger clone sits one base away, suggesting this may be a read error. The V and J genes are TRBV11-2 and TRBJ2-2; D gene ambiguous. Trimming stripped 9 bases from V and 0 bases from J, with 8 bases between. Germline CDR1 is SGHAT and CDR2 is FQNNGV. This CDR3 region has 13 residues. The CDR3 loop is CASDPANTGELFF. The CDR3 nucleotides are TGTGCCAGTGACCCCGCGAACACCGGGGAGCTGTTTTTT.

This clonotype came up once. The J gene is TRBJ2-7, the V gene TRBV20-1, with D possibly being TRBD1 (5 bases). The germline V gene has CDR1 DFQATT and CDR2 SNEGSKA (reference sequence). The V gene lost 0 bases and the J gene lost 2 bases, with 11 bases spanning the gap. This CDR3 spans 14 amino acids. The CDR3 nucleotides read TGCAGTGCTAGAGATCTCCGGACACCCTACGAGCAGTACTTC. This encodes CSARDLRTPYEQYF.

This chain links TRBV20-1 with TRBJ2-5; 12 nucleotides agree with TRBD2. J lost 5 bases, V lost 2 bases, and 6 bases had no gene match. CDR3 length: 15 residues. Germline V gene lookup returns CDR1 DFQATT and CDR2 SNEGSKA (reference sequence). CDR3 region: CSARPRTSGVETQYF. For the CDR3, the DNA is TGCAGTGCTAGACCCCGGACTAGCGGGGTGGAGACCCAGTACTTC.

This clonotype was picked up many times. This chain links TRBV18 with TRBJ2-5; a possible D gene is TRBD2 (5 bases). This CDR3 has 16 amino acids. From germline, CDR1 is KGHSH and CDR2 LQKENI. The V end lost 5 bases, the J end lost 5 bases, and 21 bases lay between the germline ends. The CDR3 nucleotides are TGTGCCAGCTCAAACCGGAAGCGGCAATCGGGGGAGACCCAGTACTTC. Its translation: CASSNRKRQSGETQYF.

The chain carries TRBV3-1 and TRBJ2-1; 11 nucleotides match TRBD2. Trimming at V came to 4 bases and at J to 9 bases, leaving 11 bases not matched to a gene. CDR3 length equals 16 residues. The V gene's germline CDR1 is LGHDT and CDR2 YNNKEL (reference sequence). The chain's CDR3 is CASSPEVLAGVGEQFF. The CDR3 DNA sequence: TGTGCCAGCAGCCCCGAAGTACTAGCGGGAGTAGGTGAGCAGTTCTTC.

This chain connects TRBV20-1 to TRBJ2-1; 13 bases agree with TRBD2. This CDR3 contains 16 residues. The V gene end was trimmed by 4 bases and the J gene end by 6 bases; junction bases not matched to a gene: 9. Looked up from germline, CDR1 is DFQATT and CDR2 is SNEGSKA (reference sequence). CDR3 bases: TGCAGTGCTACCCGGACTAGCGGGAGAGGGTCCAATGAGCAGTTCTTC. It yields the protein CSATRTSGRGSNEQFF.

This chain links TRBV9 with TRBJ2-3; D not resolved. This CDR3 contains 17 residues. V shed 0 bases and J shed 0 bases, with 14 bases lying between them. Germline loops: CDR1 SGDLS, CDR2 YYNGEE. CDR3 bases: TGTGCCAGCAGCGTAGGCCCAACAACCTCTAGCACAGATACGCAGTATTTT. Translating it yields CASSVGPTTSSTDTQYF.

This clonotype was observed at least ten times. The gene calls are TRBV5-1 and TRBJ2-7; D is uncertain. V was trimmed by 0 bases and J by 4 bases, leaving 8 bases between them. The CDR3 has 13 amino acids. Germline CDR1 and CDR2: SGHRS and YFSETQ. The CDR3 nucleotides read TGCGCCAGCAGCTTGGAGGCTGATTACGAGCAGTACTTC. As protein: CASSLEADYEQYF.

This clonotype appeared once. The J gene is TRBJ2-3, the V gene TRBV28; 11 positions agree with TRBD2. Germline trimming cut 2 bases from V and 4 bases from J; bases unmatched to any gene: 14. The CDR3 contains 19 residues. Germline V gene lookup returns CDR1 MDHEN and CDR2 SYDVKM. The CDR3 is CASSLVGGLAGGGADTQYF. Written as DNA, the CDR3 is TGTGCCAGCAGTTTAGTAGGGGGGCTAGCGGGAGGTGGAGCAGATACGCAGTATTTT. Complete variable domain (other parts from reference TRBV28 and TRBJ2-3): DVKVTQSSRYLVKRTGEKVFLECVQDMDHENMFWYRQDPGLGLRLIYFSYDVKMKEKGDIPEGYSVSREKKERFSLILESASTNQTSMYLCASSLVGGLAGGGADTQYFGPGTRLTVL.

In its sample, this clonotype was seen a few times. The rearrangement links TRBV4-3 to TRBJ1-6; 7 bases match TRBD1. In germline, CDR1 is LGHNA, CDR2 YSLEER. This CDR3 has 15 amino acids. With V trimmed by 1 base and J by 5 bases, 2 bases remained unmatched. In DNA form, the CDR3 reads TGCGCCAGCAGCCAAGGTGACAGGGATAATTCACCCCTCCACTTT. Translation gives CASSQGDRDNSPLHF.

The genes are TRBV4-3 and TRBJ1-6; a weak D match, TRBD1 (6 bases). Per the germline V gene, CDR1 is LGHNA and CDR2 is YSLEER. The CDR3 spans 15 residues. V was cut by 3 bases and J by 3 bases, with 9 bases left in between. CDR3 residues: CASSQIQGYNSPLHF. CDR3 nucleotides: TGCGCCAGCAGCCAGATACAGGGCTATAATTCACCCCTCCACTTT.

This clonotype appeared a few times. The J gene is TRBJ1-5, the V gene TRBV7-9; 9 bases agree with TRBD1. The CDR3 covers 16 residues. Germline lookup yields CDR1 SEHNR and CDR2 FQNEAQ (reference sequence). J gave up 4 bases and V 8 bases, and 12 bases lay outside the gene matches. The CDR3 sequence is CASSLDGQGLNQPQHF. Here the CDR3 DNA reads TGTGCCAGCTCCCTAGACGGACAGGGGTTGAATCAGCCCCAGCATTTT.

The chain combines TRBV12-3 or TRBV12-4 with TRBJ2-1, with 16 bases aligning to TRBD2. V gave up 5 bases and J gave up 10 bases; unmatched junction bases: 8. There are 16 residues in the CDR3. Here the CDR3 reads CASSPEGLAGGGEQFF. The DNA of the CDR3 is TGTGCCAGCAGTCCGGAGGGACTAGCGGGGGGGGGAGAGCAGTTCTTC.

The table lists this clonotype with a few counts. This rearrangement joins TRBV28 to TRBJ2-5, with a tentative D call TRBD1 (6 bases). V gave up 11 bases and J gave up 5 bases, with 24 bases separating them. This CDR3 has 15 residues. Germline CDR1 MDHEN, CDR2 SYDVKM. The CDR3 is CAGSTGQTGIETQYF. CDR3 DNA: TGTGCCGGATCAACTGGACAGACGGGAATTGAGACCCAGTACTTC.

Many counts were recorded for this clonotype. The chain has TRBV6-2 or TRBV6-3 and TRBJ2-3; unclear D gene. The V gene's germline CDR1 is MNHEY and CDR2 SVGEGT. The V end lost 7 bases, the J end lost 3 bases, and 20 bases lay between the germline ends. The CDR3 totals 16 residues. In DNA, the CDR3 is TGTGCCAGCAAACAATGGGATTCCGAATTGACAGATACGCAGTATTTT. This sequence encodes CASKQWDSELTDTQYF.

This clonotype was seen a handful of times. This chain links TRBV19 with TRBJ2-1; D not resolved. This CDR3 is 12 amino acids long. The V end lost 4 bases, the J end lost 5 bases, and 6 bases lay between the germline ends. The germline V gene encodes CDR1 LNHDA and CDR2 SQIVND (reference sequence). The DNA of the CDR3 is TGTGCCAGTAGTACTTTTGACAATGAGCAGTTCTTC. Protein: CASSTFDNEQFF.

This clonotype has a handful of counts. The chain joins TRBV5-1 to TRBJ2-7; D gene uncertain. The germline gives CDR1 SGHRS, CDR2 YFSETQ. This CDR3 is 16 amino acids long. Trimming stripped 4 bases from V and 0 bases from J, with 17 bases between. This CDR3 is CASSPLVGGFSYEQYF. As DNA, the CDR3 is TGCGCCAGCAGCCCTCTCGTTGGCGGCTTCTCCTACGAGCAGTACTTC.

This clonotype was seen a few times. This chain links TRBV20-1 with TRBJ1-4; D might be TRBD1 (5 bases). Deletions cut 6 bases from V and 7 bases from J, with 15 bases between. This CDR3 comprises 13 residues. CDR1 is DFQATT and CDR2 is SNEGSKA in the germline V gene (reference sequence). The CDR3 bases are TGCAGTGCAAGACAGCCTGTAGGTGAAAAACTGTTTTTT. This translates into CSARQPVGEKLFF.